The source of this TCR beta chain is a study of CD8 T cells in ankylosing spondylitis. Overall study results and limits: Disease-linked clones reportedly concentrated significantly in matched ankylosing spondylitis synovial fluid.

This clonotype was seen more than once but under ten times. Antigen: not known. It was by quantitative 5'-RACE with molecular barcodes that TCR beta libraries were made. TCRdb fed the 5' RACE reads into MiXCR, producing one record per CDR3 protein. The sample has under 250,000 distinct CDR3 sequences, 32% seen once; the top ten hold around 4%. V dropped 6 bases and J dropped 0 bases, with 9 bases sitting between them. CDR3 length equals 13 residues. In germline, CDR1 is SGHNT, CDR2 YYREEE (reference sequence). Sequencing was performed on blood, either unsorted or a sorted T cell fraction (not recorded which). This clonotype originated in a male donor with ankylosing spondylitis or in good health (not recorded which). The chain carries TRBV5-4 and TRBJ1-1; D gene uncertain. Here the CDR3 DNA reads TGTGCCAGCACCTATGGAGTGAACACTGAAGCTTTCTTT. As protein: CASTYGVNTEAFF.